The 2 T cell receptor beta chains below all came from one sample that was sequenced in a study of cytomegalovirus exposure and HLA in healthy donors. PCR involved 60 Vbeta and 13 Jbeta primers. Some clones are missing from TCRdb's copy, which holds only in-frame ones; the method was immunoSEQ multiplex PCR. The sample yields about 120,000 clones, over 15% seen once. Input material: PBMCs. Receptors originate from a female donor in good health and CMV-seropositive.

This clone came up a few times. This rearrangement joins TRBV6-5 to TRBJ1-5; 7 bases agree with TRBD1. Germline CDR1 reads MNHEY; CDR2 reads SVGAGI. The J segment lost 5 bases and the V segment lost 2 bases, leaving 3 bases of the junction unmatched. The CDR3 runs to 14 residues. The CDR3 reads CASSYRTGYQPQHF. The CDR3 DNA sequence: TGTGCCAGCAGTTACAGGACAGGCTATCAGCCCCAGCATTTT.

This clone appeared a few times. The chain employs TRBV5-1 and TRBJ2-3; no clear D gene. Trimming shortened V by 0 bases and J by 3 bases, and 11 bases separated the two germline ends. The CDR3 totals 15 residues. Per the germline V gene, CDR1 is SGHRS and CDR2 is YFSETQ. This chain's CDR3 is CASSLVGPGTDTQYF. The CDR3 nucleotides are TGCGCCAGCAGCTTGGTGGGCCCTGGTACAGATACGCAGTATTTT.